This T cell receptor (beta chain) was sequenced in a study of T cell responses to AZD1222 COVID-19 vaccine. Study overall: Pooled together were second doses at about 4 or about 12 weeks.

A note on this clone: What it recognizes is unknown.

This CDR3 is built from 15 residues. Per germline, CDR1 SNHLY and CDR2 FYNNEI. V trimming: 6 bases; J trimming: 2 bases; junction bases outside the gene matches: 5. Measured with immunoSEQ multiplex PCR; TCRdb has only the in-frame clones, and not every one. The table lists about 120,000 clones, around 81% of them singletons. Findings and limits, study-wide: Vaccine-related CD4 TCRs covered spike, predominating at 160-218 and 743-854. Repertoires in all cases were sampled only once the peak T cell response had passed. Possibly, clonal diversity was underestimated; donors were largely white British and included more females.

The chain carries TRBV2 and TRBJ1-5, with TRBD1 matching 9 bases. The sequencing used peripheral blood, collected on day 0 of AZD1222 vaccination. This TCR was sampled from an adult in good health. The CDR3 DNA is TGTGCCAGCAGCGGGACAGGGACTGGCAATCAGCCCCAGCATTTT. Translation gives CASSGTGTGNQPQHF. Variable domain in full (rest from reference TRBV2 and TRBJ1-5): EPEVTQTPSHQVTQMGQEVILRCVPISNHLYFYWYRQILGQKVEFLVSFYNNEISEKSEIFDDQFSVERPDGSNFTLKIRSTKLEDSAMYFCASSGTGTGNQPQHFGDGTRLSIL.